The TCR beta chain described here comes from a study of blood T cells in healthy people across ages. Study observations and caveats: Naive CD4+ cell counts and diversity both ran higher in long-lived than in aged donors.

Notes on this clonotype: Its cognate antigen is unknown.

Trimming took off 4 bases at V and 2 bases at J, with 17 bases between the two ends. The CDR3 consists of 16 residues. The germline V gene encodes CDR1 SGDLS and CDR2 YYNGEE. Next came a second PCR, run for about 7 to 12 cycles, which used a sample-barcoded 5' primer along with a J-beta primer mix. TCRdb reanalysed the 5' RACE reads using MiXCR and keeps one entry per CDR3 protein. Here the sample spans roughly 700,000 distinct CDR3 sequences, about 25% being singletons. The sample was also reused in another study, on T cells of mothers and their children. That source adds: It was through the M1S primer of the second PCR that sample barcodes and 2-4 random nucleotides were added. For each mother, over 9 million TCR beta CDR3 reads were obtained, and for each child, a few million. Unrelated mother-child pairs always had slightly, but never significantly, lower normalized overlap than related pairs.

The TCR originated in a boy between 10 and 17 years old in good health. V is TRBV9 and J is TRBJ2-3; D might be TRBD2 (6 bases). The material sequenced was blood. The CDR3 loop is CASSPRVAEYTDTQYF. The CDR3 DNA sequence: TGTGCCAGCAGCCCCCGGGTAGCGGAATACACAGATACGCAGTATTTT.